This T cell receptor (beta chain) was obtained from a study of blood T cell repertoires in COVID-19. Study overall: Sites across the United States, Italy and Spain contributed samples from acute and convalescent COVID-19. T cells, B-cell-depleted T cells, or PBMCs supplied cDNA or gDNA.

How the authors handled the data: By means of reference gene primer amplification, nucleated cell counts were estimated. Libraries were prepared by immunoSEQ multiplex PCR; TCRdb keeps only in-frame clonotypes and omits some of them. Clonal size and the V and J genes are those of that table, whereas D and trimming came from the DNA. The data contain under 200,000 clones, about 80% of them seen just once; the ten biggest clones take up 2.6%. V gave up 2 bases and J gave up 4 bases; unmatched junction bases: 5. The CDR3 spans 14 residues. Germline loops: CDR1 SGHRS, CDR2 YFSETQ. This TCR was recovered from a human donor with acute or convalescent COVID-19. The donor label of this sample is uncertain. The chain couples TRBV5-1 to TRBJ2-7; 8 bases agree with TRBD2. The source material was peripheral blood. The CDR3 loop reads CASSLVGREYEQYF. DNA for the CDR3: TGCGCCAGCAGCTTAGTCGGGAGGGAATACGAGCAGTACTTC.